This entry describes one T cell receptor beta chain. Its antigen is unidentified. It may be a read error: a sequence one base away is much more abundant. The data are from a study of blood T cells in healthy people across ages. Notes on the study in general: In long-lived donors, naive CD4+ cell counts and diversity exceeded those of aged donors. Naive and antigen-experienced cells were not separated, limiting conclusive comparison. Investigators treated diversity estimates from one million T cells as underestimates.

The V and J ends lost 7 bases and 4 bases, in that order; junction bases with no gene match: 6. This CDR3 has 13 residues. Germline loops: CDR1 SQVTM, CDR2 ANQGSEA. Next came a second PCR, run for about 7 to 12 cycles, which used a sample-barcoded 5' primer along with a J-beta primer mix. TCRdb fed the 5' RACE reads into MiXCR, producing one record per CDR3 protein. The top ten clones hold around 13% of a sample with 700,000 to 850,000 distinct CDR3 sequences, 35% to 40% of them seen once. The TCR originated in a man aged 18-30 years in good health. V usage is TRBV29-1 and J usage is TRBJ2-1, with 8 bases matching TRBD1. The sequencing sample was made of blood. DNA of the CDR3: TGCAGCGCTGGGACAGGTCCGTACAATGAGCAGTTCTTC. This gives the protein CSAGTGPYNEQFF.